This entry lists 16 T cell receptor beta chains sequenced from one sample in a study of response to subunit inactivated influenza vaccine. TCRdb ran MiXCR on the RT-PCR reads and lists one entry per CDR3 protein. In the table there are about 700,000 distinct CDR3 sequences, roughly 15% of which are singletons. Sequencing used PBMCs from blood, obtained around 14 days before vaccination. These receptors were obtained from a man over 45 who received an inactivated influenza vaccine.

The V call is TRBV5-1, the J call TRBJ2-6; D may be TRBD1 or TRBD2 (5 bases each). This CDR3 is built from 16 residues. V lost 5 bases to trimming and J lost 1 base, with 13 bases between them. Germline V CDR1 and CDR2: SGHRS, YFSETQ. The CDR3 reads CASRGLRGSGANVLTF. CDR3 sequence (DNA): TGCGCCAGCAGGGGGCTCAGAGGGTCTGGGGCCAACGTCCTGACTTTC.

The V and J genes are TRBV4-1 and TRBJ2-5; 7 nucleotides align to TRBD2. The CDR3 contains 16 residues. Losses at the gene ends were 3 bases for V and 5 bases for J; bases not matched to a gene: 12. From germline, CDR1 is MGHRA and CDR2 YSYEKL. CDR3 sequence: CASSQGPSGPLETQYF. The CDR3 DNA is TGCGCCAGCAGCCAGGGGCCTAGCGGCCCCCTGGAGACCCAGTACTTC.

This clonotype was recorded a few times. The chain carries TRBV7-2 and TRBJ1-6, with a weak D call TRBD1 (5 bases). The CDR3 is 14 residues long. Germline assignment: CDR1 SGHTA and CDR2 FQGNSA. V was clipped by 5 bases and J by 6 bases, with 11 bases between them. The CDR3 bases are TGTGCCAGCAGCCACGGGGGTAGTAATTCACCCCTCCACTTT. It yields the protein CASSHGGSNSPLHF. Based on the CDR3 plus reference TRBV7-2 and TRBJ1-6, the full variable domain is GAGVSQSPSNKVTEKGKDVELRCDPISGHTALYWYRQSLGQGLEFLIYFQGNSAPDKSGLPSDRFSAERTGGSVSTLTIQRTQQEDSAVYLCASSHGGSNSPLHFGNGTRLTVT.

In its sample, this clonotype was seen many times. This chain's CDR3 is CASSLGDSESGEQYF. The CDR3 DNA sequence: TGCGCCAGCAGCTTGGGGGACAGCGAGTCGGGCGAGCAGTACTTC. The chain links TRBV5-1 to TRBJ2-7; 7 nucleotides agree with TRBD1. Germline CDR1 is SGHRS and CDR2 is YFSETQ. Trimming took 0 bases from V and 6 from J; bases not matched to a gene: 9. This CDR3 is 15 amino acids long.

This clonotype was counted a few times. The chain is built from TRBV6-4 and TRBJ2-7; no reliable D call. The V end was cut by 6 bases, the J end by 5 bases, with 5 bases between. CDR3 length: 10 amino acids. Germline V lookup: CDR1 MRHNA, CDR2 SNTAGT. This chain's CDR3 is CASSADEQYF. Here the CDR3 DNA reads TGTGCCAGCAGCGCTGACGAGCAGTACTTC.

About this clonotype: One end of the junction varies from germline; a read error may be responsible. The rearrangement uses TRBV7-7 and TRBJ2-7; no clear D. Germline V lookup: CDR1 SSHAT, CDR2 FNYEAQ (reference sequence). The CDR3 contains 14 residues. CDR3 loop: CASSPGLYSYEQYF. The CDR3 DNA reads TGTGCTAGCAGCCCAGGCCTTTACTCCTACGAGCAGTACTTC.

This clonotype was detected a few times. The chain combines TRBV30 with TRBJ2-1, with D perhaps TRBD2 (6 bases). Deletions cut 0 bases from V and 9 bases from J, with 12 bases between. Germline loops: CDR1 GTSNPN, CDR2 SVGIG (reference sequence). CDR3 length: 13 amino acids. CDR3 sequence reads: CAWSVRRDGEQFF. The CDR3 DNA follows: TGTGCCTGGAGTGTAAGGAGGGATGGTGAGCAGTTCTTC.

This clonotype has a handful of counts. This sequence joins TRBV4-2 and TRBJ2-2, with a weak D call TRBD2 (5 bases). The germline CDR1 and CDR2 sequences are LGHNA and YNFKEQ. The CDR3 contains 15 residues. The V end was cut by 0 bases, the J end by 6 bases, with 11 bases between. As DNA, the CDR3 is TGTGCCAGCAGCCAAGAAGTGACTACAGCCGGGGAGCTGTTTTTT. Protein product: CASSQEVTTAGELFF.

This clonotype came up a few times. The rearrangement uses TRBV5-1 and TRBJ2-1; D is ambiguous. The CDR3 contains 15 residues. With 4 bases removed from V and 6 bases from J, the gap between germline ends came to 17 bases. CDR1 is SGHRS, CDR2 YFSETQ, per germline. As DNA, the CDR3 is TGCGCCAGCAGCATCACTGTGGCGGCCGCCAATGAGCAGTTCTTC. Translation: CASSITVAAANEQFF.

V usage is TRBV7-2 and J usage is TRBJ2-2, with 10 positions matching TRBD2. CDR1 SGHTA and CDR2 FQGNSA come from the germline V gene. Germline trimming cut 5 bases from V and 7 bases from J; bases unmatched to any gene: 10. The CDR3 extends over 16 amino acids. For the CDR3, the DNA is TGTGCCAGCAGCCCCCGAGCGGGGGGGACGATCGGGGAGCTGTTTTTT. Residues: CASSPRAGGTIGELFF.

This clonotype was counted many times. The rearrangement joins TRBV2 to TRBJ2-4; TRBD1 matches 7 bases. Trimming at V came to 3 bases and at J to 2 bases, leaving 1 base not matched to a gene. This CDR3 comprises 14 residues. Germline V CDR1 and CDR2: SNHLY, FYNNEI. The CDR3 DNA reads as TGTGCCAGCAGTGAGACAGGGACCAAAAACATTCAGTACTTC. It encodes CASSETGTKNIQYF. Filled out from reference TRBV2 and TRBJ2-4, the complete variable domain reads EPEVTQTPSHQVTQMGQEVILRCVPISNHLYFYWYRQILGQKVEFLVSFYNNEISEKSEIFDDQFSVERPDGSNFTLKIRSTKLEDSAMYFCASSETGTKNIQYFGAGTRLSVL.

This clonotype was detected only a few times. The V call is TRBV7-9, the J call TRBJ2-1, with 8 bases fitting TRBD1. Germline trimming cut 5 bases from V and 4 bases from J; bases unmatched to any gene: 7. The CDR3 sequence is 15 residues long. From germline, CDR1 is SEHNR and CDR2 FQNEAQ (reference sequence). The CDR3: CASSHRDRPYNEQFF. CDR3 bases: TGTGCCAGCAGCCATCGGGACAGGCCATACAATGAGCAGTTCTTC.

This clonotype was counted ten times or more. V gene TRBV10-3 combines with J gene TRBJ2-7; D unclear. Germline V CDR1 and CDR2: ENHRY, SYGVKD. This CDR3 is built from 14 residues. The V gene lost 3 bases and the J gene lost 1 base, with 10 bases spanning the gap. The CDR3 protein is CAISESRISYEQYF. DNA for the CDR3: TGTGCCATCAGTGAATCGAGGATATCCTACGAGCAGTACTTC.

This clonotype turned up a few times. The rearrangement links TRBV27 to TRBJ1-2; D might be TRBD1 (5 bases). Germline values: CDR1 MNHEY, CDR2 SMNVEV (reference sequence). With 3 bases removed from V and 0 bases from J, the gap between germline ends came to 26 bases. CDR3 length: 20 residues. As DNA, the CDR3 is TGTGCCAGCAGTTTCTCCACTCAACTAACACGGGACGGAGCTAACTATGGCTACACCTTC. The encoded protein is CASSFSTQLTRDGANYGYTF.

This clonotype has just a few counts. The rearrangement joins TRBV10-3 to TRBJ2-3; TRBD2 matches 7 bases. Trimming took 3 bases from V and 1 from J; bases not matched to a gene: 10. This CDR3 comprises 17 residues. Germline assignment: CDR1 ENHRY and CDR2 SYGVKD. DNA of the CDR3: TGTGCCATCAGTGAAACGTCGGGGAGGGGTGGCACAGATACGCAGTATTTT. Protein product: CAISETSGRGGTDTQYF.

This clonotype occurred once. Since a much larger clone is just one base distant, this may be a read error. This rearrangement joins TRBV5-1 to TRBJ2-4; 11 bases are shared with TRBD2. V gave up 0 bases and J gave up 7 bases; unmatched junction bases: 9. The CDR3 has 17 residues. The germline V gene encodes CDR1 SGHRS and CDR2 YFSETQ. The CDR3: CASSLDTGASGRNIQYF. CDR3 sequence (DNA): TGCGCCAGCAGCTTGGATACCGGGGCTAGCGGGAGGAACATTCAGTACTTC.